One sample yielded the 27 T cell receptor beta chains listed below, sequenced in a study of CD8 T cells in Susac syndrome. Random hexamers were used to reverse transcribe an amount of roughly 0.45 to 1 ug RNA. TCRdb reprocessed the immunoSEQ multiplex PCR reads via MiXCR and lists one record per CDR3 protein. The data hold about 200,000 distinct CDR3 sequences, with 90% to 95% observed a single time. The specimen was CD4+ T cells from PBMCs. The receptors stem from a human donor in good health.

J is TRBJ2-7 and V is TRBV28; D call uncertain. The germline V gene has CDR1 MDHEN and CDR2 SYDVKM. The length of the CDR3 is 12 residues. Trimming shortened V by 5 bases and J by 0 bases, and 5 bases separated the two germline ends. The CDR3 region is CASSATSYEQYV. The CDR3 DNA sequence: TGTGCCAGCAGTGCGACCTCCTACGAGCAGTACGTC.

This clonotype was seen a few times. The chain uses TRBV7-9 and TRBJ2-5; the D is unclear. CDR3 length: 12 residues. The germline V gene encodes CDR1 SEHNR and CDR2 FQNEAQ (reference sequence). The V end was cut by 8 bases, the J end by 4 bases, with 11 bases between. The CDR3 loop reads CASSLLGETQYF. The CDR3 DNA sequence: TGTGCCAGCTCACTCCTTGGAGAGACCCAGTACTTC.

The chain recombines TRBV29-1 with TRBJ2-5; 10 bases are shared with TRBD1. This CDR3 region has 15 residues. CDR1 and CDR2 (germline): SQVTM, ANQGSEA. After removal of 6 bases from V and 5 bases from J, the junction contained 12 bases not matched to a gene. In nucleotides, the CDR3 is TGCAGCGTCCGCCCTGGGACAGGGGTTGGGGAGACCCAGTACTTC. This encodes CSVRPGTGVGETQYF.

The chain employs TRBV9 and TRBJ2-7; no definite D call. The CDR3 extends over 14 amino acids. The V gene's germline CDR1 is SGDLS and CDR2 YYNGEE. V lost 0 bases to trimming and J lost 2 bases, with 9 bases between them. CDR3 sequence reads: CASSVEGFAYEQYV. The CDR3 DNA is TGTGCCAGCAGCGTAGAGGGTTTCGCCTACGAGCAGTACGTC.

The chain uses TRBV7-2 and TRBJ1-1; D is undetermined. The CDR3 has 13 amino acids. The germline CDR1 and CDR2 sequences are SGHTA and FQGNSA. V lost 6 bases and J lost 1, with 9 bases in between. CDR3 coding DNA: TGTGCCAGCAGACAAGCAGAGAACACTGAAGCTTTCTTT. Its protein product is CASRQAENTEAFF.

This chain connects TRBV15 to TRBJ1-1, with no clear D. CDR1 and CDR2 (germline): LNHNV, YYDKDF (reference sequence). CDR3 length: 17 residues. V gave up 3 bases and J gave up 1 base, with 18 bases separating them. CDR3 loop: CATSRNRQTQTNTEAFF. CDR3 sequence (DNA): TGTGCCACCAGCAGGAATCGGCAGACCCAAACGAACACTGAAGCTTTCTTT.

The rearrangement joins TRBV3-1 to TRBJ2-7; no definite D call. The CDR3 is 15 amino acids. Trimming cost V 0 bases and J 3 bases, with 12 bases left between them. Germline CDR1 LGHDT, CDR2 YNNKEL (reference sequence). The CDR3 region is CASSQDSFLSYEQYF. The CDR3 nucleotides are TGTGCCAGCAGCCAAGACAGTTTTCTAAGCTACGAGCAGTACTTC.

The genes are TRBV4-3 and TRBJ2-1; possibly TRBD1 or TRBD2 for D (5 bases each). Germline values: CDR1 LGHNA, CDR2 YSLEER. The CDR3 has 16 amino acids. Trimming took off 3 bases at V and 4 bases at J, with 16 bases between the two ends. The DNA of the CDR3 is TGCGCCAGCAGCCAGGCGTTTGGGGACGGATACAATGAGCAGTTCTTC. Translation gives CASSQAFGDGYNEQFF.

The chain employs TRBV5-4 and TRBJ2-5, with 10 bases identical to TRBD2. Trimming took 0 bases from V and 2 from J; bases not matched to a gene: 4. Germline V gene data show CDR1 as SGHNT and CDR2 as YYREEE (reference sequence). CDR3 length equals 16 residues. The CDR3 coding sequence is TGTGCCAGCAGCTTGGGGCTAGCGGGAGATCAAGAGACCCAGTACTTC. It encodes CASSLGLAGDQETQYF.

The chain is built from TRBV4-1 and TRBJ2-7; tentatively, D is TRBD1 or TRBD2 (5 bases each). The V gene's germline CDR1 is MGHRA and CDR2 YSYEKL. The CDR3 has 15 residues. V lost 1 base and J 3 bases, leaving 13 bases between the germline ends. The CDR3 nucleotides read TGCGCCAGCAGCCAAGTTGGGACGGTGATCTACGAGCAGTACTTC. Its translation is CASSQVGTVIYEQYF.

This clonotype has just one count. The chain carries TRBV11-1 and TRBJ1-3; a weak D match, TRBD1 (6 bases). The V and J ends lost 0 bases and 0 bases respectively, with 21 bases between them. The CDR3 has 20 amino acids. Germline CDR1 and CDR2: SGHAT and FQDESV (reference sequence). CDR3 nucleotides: TGTGCCAGCAGCTTAGCGTCCCTGGACAGCCCGCACTACTCTGGAAACACCATATATTTT. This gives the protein CASSLASLDSPHYSGNTIYF.

DNA for the CDR3: TGTGCCAGCTCACGGACAGGGACTGGAAACACCATATATTTT. It encodes CASSRTGTGNTIYF. This chain links TRBV18 with TRBJ1-3; TRBD1 matches 8 bases. Trimming cost V 4 bases and J 2 bases; bases outside gene matches: 1. The germline V gene encodes CDR1 KGHSH and CDR2 LQKENI. The CDR3 runs 14 residues.

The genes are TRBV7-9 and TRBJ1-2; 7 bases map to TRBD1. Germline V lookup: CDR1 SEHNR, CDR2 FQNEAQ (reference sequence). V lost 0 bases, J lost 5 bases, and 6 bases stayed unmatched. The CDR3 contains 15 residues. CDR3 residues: CASSLAMDRPYGYTF. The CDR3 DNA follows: TGTGCCAGCAGCTTAGCGATGGACAGGCCTTATGGCTACACCTTC.

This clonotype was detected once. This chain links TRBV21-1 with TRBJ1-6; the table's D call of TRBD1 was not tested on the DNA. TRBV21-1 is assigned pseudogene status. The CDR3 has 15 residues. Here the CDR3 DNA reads TGTGCCAGCAGCAAAGGGGCAGGGAATAATTCACCCCTCCACTTT. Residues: CASSKGAGNNSPLHF.

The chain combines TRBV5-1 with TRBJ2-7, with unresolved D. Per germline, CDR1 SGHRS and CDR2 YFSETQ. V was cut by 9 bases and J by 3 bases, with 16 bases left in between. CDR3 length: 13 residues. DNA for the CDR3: TGCGCCACCGCCCAGGATATGGACTACGAGCAGTACTTC. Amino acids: CATAQDMDYEQYF.

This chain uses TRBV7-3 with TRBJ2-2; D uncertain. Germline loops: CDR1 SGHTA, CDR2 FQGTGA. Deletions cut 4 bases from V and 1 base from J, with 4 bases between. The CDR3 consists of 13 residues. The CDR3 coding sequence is TGTGCCAGCAGCTCAGAGAACACCGGGGAGCTGTTTTTT. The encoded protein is CASSSENTGELFF.

In DNA, the CDR3 is TGTGCCAGCTCACCAACCGGGACAGGTAATAATCAGCCCCAGCATTTT. It yields the protein CASSPTGTGNNQPQHF. The chain uses TRBV18 and TRBJ1-5; 8 bases align to TRBD1. The length of the CDR3 is 16 residues. Trimming removed 2 bases from V and 4 bases from J; junction bases left unmatched: 7. Germline V gives CDR1 KGHSH, CDR2 LQKENI.

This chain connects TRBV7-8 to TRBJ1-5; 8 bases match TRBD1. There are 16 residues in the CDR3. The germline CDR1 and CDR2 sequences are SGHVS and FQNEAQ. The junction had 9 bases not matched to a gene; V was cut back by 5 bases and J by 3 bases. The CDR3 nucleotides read TGTGCCAGCAGCCCATTCGGGACAGGCTACAATCAGCCCCAGCATTTT. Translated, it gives CASSPFGTGYNQPQHF.

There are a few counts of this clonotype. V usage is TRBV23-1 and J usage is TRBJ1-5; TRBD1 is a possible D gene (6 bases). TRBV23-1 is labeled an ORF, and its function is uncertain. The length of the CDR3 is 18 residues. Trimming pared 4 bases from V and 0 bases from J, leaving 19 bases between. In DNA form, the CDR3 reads TGCGCCAGCAGTCCGAGAGGGGGATTCCCTTATAGCAATCAGCCCCAGCATTTT. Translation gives CASSPRGGFPYSNQPQHF.

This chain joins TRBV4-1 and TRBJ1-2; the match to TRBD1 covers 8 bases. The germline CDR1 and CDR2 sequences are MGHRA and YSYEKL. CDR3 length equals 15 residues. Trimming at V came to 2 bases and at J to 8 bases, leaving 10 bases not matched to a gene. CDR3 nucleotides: TGCGCCAGCAGCCAACCCAACCAGGGGGCAGGGGGCTACACCTTC. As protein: CASSQPNQGAGGYTF.

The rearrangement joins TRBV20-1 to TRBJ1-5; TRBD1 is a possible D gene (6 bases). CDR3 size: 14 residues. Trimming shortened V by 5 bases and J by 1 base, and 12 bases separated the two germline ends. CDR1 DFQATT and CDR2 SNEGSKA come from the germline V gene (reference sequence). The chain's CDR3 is CSAPIDRSNQPQHF. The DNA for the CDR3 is TGCAGTGCTCCTATAGACAGGAGCAATCAGCCCCAGCATTTT.

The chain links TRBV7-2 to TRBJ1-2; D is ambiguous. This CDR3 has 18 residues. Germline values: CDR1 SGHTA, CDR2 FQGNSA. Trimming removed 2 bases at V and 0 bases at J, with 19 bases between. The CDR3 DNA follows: TGTGCCAGCAGCTTAAGAAGTGGGTTTACGTCCGCTAACTATGGCTACACCTTC. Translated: CASSLRSGFTSANYGYTF.

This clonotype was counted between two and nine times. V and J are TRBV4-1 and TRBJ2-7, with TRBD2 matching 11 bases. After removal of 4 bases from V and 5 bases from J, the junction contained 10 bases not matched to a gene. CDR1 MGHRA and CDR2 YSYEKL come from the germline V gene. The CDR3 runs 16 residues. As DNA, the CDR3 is TGCGCCAGCAGCCTTGGACGGATTAGCGGGGGGGACGAGCAGTACGTC. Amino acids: CASSLGRISGGDEQYV.

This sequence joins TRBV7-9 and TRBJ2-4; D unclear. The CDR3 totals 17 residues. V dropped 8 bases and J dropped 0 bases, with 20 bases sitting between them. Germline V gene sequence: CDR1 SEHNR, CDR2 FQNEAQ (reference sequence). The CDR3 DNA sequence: TGTGCCAGCTCATCTCTCCGGACGCTTGAAGCCAAAAACATTCAGTACTTC. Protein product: CASSSLRTLEAKNIQYF.

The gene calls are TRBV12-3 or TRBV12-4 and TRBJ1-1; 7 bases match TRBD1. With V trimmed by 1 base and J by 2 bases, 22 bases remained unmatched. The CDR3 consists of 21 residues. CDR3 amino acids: CASSLGSVRQGKSPSNTEAFF. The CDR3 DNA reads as TGTGCCAGCAGTTTAGGATCTGTTAGACAGGGCAAAAGTCCTAGTAACACTGAAGCTTTCTTT.

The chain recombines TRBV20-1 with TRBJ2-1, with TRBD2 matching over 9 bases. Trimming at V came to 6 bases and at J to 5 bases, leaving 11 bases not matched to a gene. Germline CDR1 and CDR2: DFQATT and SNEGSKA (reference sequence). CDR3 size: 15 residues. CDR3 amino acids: CSAAFLAGKNNEQFF. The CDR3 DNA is TGCAGTGCGGCCTTCCTAGCGGGAAAAAACAATGAGCAGTTCTTC.

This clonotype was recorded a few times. The CDR3 nucleotides are TGTGCCAGCAGGCGTACGGGAGCTGAAGCTTTCTTT. This sequence encodes CASRRTGAEAFF. The chain combines TRBV6-1 with TRBJ1-1; D not certain. Germline loops: CDR1 MNHNS, CDR2 SASEGT. The CDR3 has 12 residues. The V gene lost 6 bases and the J gene lost 6 bases, with 11 bases spanning the gap.